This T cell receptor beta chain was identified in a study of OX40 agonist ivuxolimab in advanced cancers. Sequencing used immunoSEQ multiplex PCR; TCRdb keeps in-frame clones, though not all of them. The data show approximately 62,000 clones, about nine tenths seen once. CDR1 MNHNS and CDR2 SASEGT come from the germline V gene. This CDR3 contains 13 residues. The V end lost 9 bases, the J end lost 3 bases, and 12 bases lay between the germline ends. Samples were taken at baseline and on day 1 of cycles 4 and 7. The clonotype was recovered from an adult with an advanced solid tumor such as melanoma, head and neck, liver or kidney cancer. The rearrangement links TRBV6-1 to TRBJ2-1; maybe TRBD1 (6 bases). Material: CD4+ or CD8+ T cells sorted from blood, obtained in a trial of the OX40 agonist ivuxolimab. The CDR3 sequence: CASRQVHYNEQFF. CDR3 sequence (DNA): TGTGCCAGTCGACAGGTACACTACAATGAGCAGTTCTTC.